The 17 T cell receptor beta chains presented below share a single source sample, sequenced in a study of T cell responses to AZD1222 COVID-19 vaccine. Libraries were prepared by immunoSEQ multiplex PCR; TCRdb keeps only in-frame clonotypes and omits some of them. The sample has approximately 67,000 clones, roughly nine tenths seen once. The specimen was peripheral blood, collected 28 days after the second AZD1222 dose. Receptors originate from an adult who received the AZD1222 COVID-19 vaccine.

The rearrangement links TRBV7-9 to TRBJ1-4; tentatively, D is TRBD1 (5 bases). V gave up 5 bases and J gave up 6 bases, with 13 bases separating them. CDR1 is SEHNR, CDR2 FQNEAQ, per germline (reference sequence). The CDR3 has 14 amino acids. CDR3 protein: CASSPGRSDEKLFF. The CDR3 DNA sequence: TGTGCCAGCAGCCCGGGGCGGTCGGATGAAAAACTGTTTTTT.

Comment on this clone: One junction end does not reproduce the germline sequence, and a read error may be involved. V gene TRBV29-1 combines with J gene TRBJ2-7; TRBD1 matches 8 bases. CDR1 and CDR2 (germline): SQVTM, ANQGSEA. The CDR3 contains 14 residues. CDR3 in DNA: TGCAGCGTGGAAGACAGGGGATTGGTGTACGAGCAGTACTTC. Residues: CSVEDRGLVYEQYF.

The V call is TRBV29-1, the J call TRBJ2-7, with D possibly matching TRBD1 (6 bases). The V gene lost 4 bases and the J gene lost 5 bases, with 15 bases spanning the gap. The CDR3 length is 13 residues. Per the germline V gene, CDR1 is SQVTM and CDR2 is ANQGSEA. The CDR3 region is CSVGTGTGNEQYF. CDR3 bases: TGCAGCGTTGGAACAGGGACCGGAAACGAGCAGTACTTC.

The CDR3 region is CASSLFTRPGSPLHF. The CDR3 region has the DNA TGTGCCAGCAGCTTGTTTACTCGTCCCGGCTCACCCCTCCACTTT. The chain joins TRBV5-6 to TRBJ1-6, with unresolved D. The CDR3 is 15 residues long. Trimming removed 1 base at V and 10 bases at J, with 15 bases between. Germline values: CDR1 SGHDT, CDR2 YYEEEE.

There are a few counts of this clone. The chain has TRBV7-2 and TRBJ1-4; a weak D match, TRBD1 (5 bases). The CDR3 sequence is 16 residues long. Deletions cut 5 bases from V and 4 bases from J, with 17 bases between. CDR1 and CDR2 from the germline V gene are SGHTA and FQGNSA. The CDR3 loop reads CASSLDPGRNNEKLFF. The CDR3 region has the DNA TGTGCCAGCAGCCTCGATCCGGGACGGAATAATGAAAAACTGTTTTTT.

This clone was detected only once. The chain recombines TRBV5-8 with TRBJ2-3; tentatively, D is TRBD1 or TRBD2 (6 bases each). Germline values: CDR1 SGHTS, CDR2 YDEGEE. V lost 4 bases to trimming and J lost 3 bases, with 18 bases between them. There are 16 residues in the CDR3. The CDR3 bases are TGTGCCAGCAGCCGGAGGGCGGTCAGGGGTACAGATACGCAGTATTTT. Its protein product is CASSRRAVRGTDTQYF. Together with reference TRBV5-8 and TRBJ2-3, the CDR3 gives the full variable domain: EAGVTQSPTHLIKTRGQQATLRCSPISGHTSVYWYQQALGLGLQFLLWYDEGEERNRGNFPPRFSGRQFPNYSSELNVNALELEDSALYLCASSRRAVRGTDTQYFGPGTRLTVL.

V is TRBV11-2 and J is TRBJ2-3; TRBD1 might be the D (6 bases). The CDR3 has 14 amino acids. The germline CDR1 and CDR2 sequences are SGHAT and FQNNGV. V lost 1 base and J lost 7, with 12 bases in between. CDR3 protein: CASSLVGDTHTQYF. The CDR3 coding sequence is TGTGCCAGCAGCTTAGTGGGGGACACCCATACGCAGTATTTT.

Concerning this clone: At one boundary the junction diverges from the germline segment, which might be a read error. J is TRBJ2-3 and V is TRBV4-1; D is uncertain. CDR3 size: 14 residues. Germline CDR1 and CDR2: MGHRA and YSYEKL. The CDR3: CASSQDHLSIRTDF. DNA for the CDR3: TGCGCCAGCAGCCAAGACCACCTGAGTATCCGTACGGATTTT.

This clone was seen just once. In DNA form, the CDR3 reads TGTGCCAGCAGTGTCGGGAATCAGCCCCAGCATTTT. As protein: CASSVGNQPQHF. V gene TRBV2 combines with J gene TRBJ1-5, with unresolved D. Germline CDR1 SNHLY, CDR2 FYNNEI. V lost 4 bases, J lost 4 bases, and 5 bases lay in between. The CDR3 sequence is 12 residues long.

Comments on this clone: Other DNA sequences of this sample code for an identical CDR3. The chain carries TRBV20-1 and TRBJ2-1; D perhaps matches TRBD1 (5 bases). The germline CDR1 and CDR2 sequences are DFQATT and SNEGSKA (reference sequence). This CDR3 comprises 11 residues. V lost 6 bases and J lost 4, with 7 bases in between. This chain's CDR3 is CSARQYNEQFF. DNA for the CDR3: TGCAGTGCCAGACAGTACAATGAGCAGTTCTTC.

A single count supports this clone. The chain carries TRBV10-2 and TRBJ1-2; D call uncertain. Per the germline V gene, CDR1 is WSHSY and CDR2 is SAAADI. The CDR3 has 12 residues. V was cut by 3 bases and J by 4 bases, with 6 bases left in between. Written as DNA, the CDR3 is TGCGCCAGCAGTGACAGGATCTATGGCTACACCTTC. It codes for CASSDRIYGYTF.

This clone was counted only a few times. The gene calls are TRBV6-5 and TRBJ1-1; TRBD1 agrees at 7 bases. With 3 bases clipped from V and 1 base from J, the junction kept 2 bases outside the gene matches. The CDR3 length is 14 residues. In germline, CDR1 is MNHEY, CDR2 SVGAGI. The CDR3 coding sequence is TGTGCCAGCAGTTATGAGGGGGCGAACACTGAAGCTTTCTTT. This gives the protein CASSYEGANTEAFF.

The V and J genes are TRBV3-1 (or the pseudogene TRBV3-2) and TRBJ1-3; possible D gene TRBD1, 6 bases. Germline CDR1 reads LGHDT; CDR2 reads YNNKEL (reference sequence). The CDR3 is made up of 17 amino acids. Trimming shortened V by 5 bases and J by 1 base, and 18 bases separated the two germline ends. The CDR3 region is CASSDGIGGASGNTIYF. CDR3 sequence (DNA): TGTGCCAGCAGCGACGGTATTGGGGGCGCTTCTGGAAACACCATATATTTT.

This chain uses TRBV9 with TRBJ1-3; D remains unclear. The ends were cut back, 4 bases at V and 0 bases at J, with 5 bases in the middle. Germline loops: CDR1 SGDLS, CDR2 YYNGEE. CDR3 size: 13 residues. For the CDR3, the DNA is TGTGCCAGCAGCTCCCCCTCTGGAAACACCATATATTTT. Its translation is CASSSPSGNTIYF.

The chain employs TRBV15 and TRBJ1-1, with D tentatively TRBD1 (5 bases). Trimming pared 0 bases from V and 5 bases from J, leaving 13 bases between. CDR1 LNHNV and CDR2 YYDKDF come from the germline V gene (reference sequence). CDR3 length: 15 amino acids. In DNA form, the CDR3 reads TGTGCCACCAGCAGAGATCAAGGGGCTTGGACTGAAGCTTTCTTT. Amino acid sequence: CATSRDQGAWTEAFF.

J is TRBJ2-5 and V is TRBV12-3 or TRBV12-4; D may be TRBD2 (6 bases). V was trimmed by 5 bases and J by 2 bases, leaving 9 bases between them. This CDR3 is 13 amino acids long. Here the CDR3 DNA reads TGTGCCAGCAGTCGGGGGAAACAAGAGACCCAGTACTTC. Its protein product is CASSRGKQETQYF.

The chain links TRBV19 to TRBJ1-1; D remains ambiguous. Deletions cut 5 bases from V and 5 bases from J, with 6 bases between. The CDR3 runs 11 residues. Germline lookup yields CDR1 LNHDA and CDR2 SQIVND (reference sequence). The CDR3, as DNA: TGTGCCAGTAGTCTGACTACTGAAGCTTTCTTT. Protein: CASSLTTEAFF.